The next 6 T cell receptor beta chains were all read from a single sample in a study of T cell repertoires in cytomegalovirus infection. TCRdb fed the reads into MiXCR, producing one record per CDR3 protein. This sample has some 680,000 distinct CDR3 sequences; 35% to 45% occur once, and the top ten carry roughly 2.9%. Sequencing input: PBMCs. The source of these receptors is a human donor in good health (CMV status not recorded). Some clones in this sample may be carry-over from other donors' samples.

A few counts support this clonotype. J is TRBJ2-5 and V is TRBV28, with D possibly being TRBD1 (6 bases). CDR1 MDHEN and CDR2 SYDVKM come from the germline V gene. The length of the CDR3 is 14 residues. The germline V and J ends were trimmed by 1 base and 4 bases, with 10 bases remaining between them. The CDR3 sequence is CASSLYQGRETQYF. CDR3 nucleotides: TGTGCCAGCAGTTTATACCAGGGGAGAGAGACCCAGTACTTC.

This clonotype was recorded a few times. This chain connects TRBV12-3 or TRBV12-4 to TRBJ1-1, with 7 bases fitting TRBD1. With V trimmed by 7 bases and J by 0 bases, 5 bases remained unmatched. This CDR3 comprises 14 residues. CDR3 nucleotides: TGTGCCAGCATACTGACAGGGCTGAACACTGAAGCTTTCTTT. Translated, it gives CASILTGLNTEAFF.

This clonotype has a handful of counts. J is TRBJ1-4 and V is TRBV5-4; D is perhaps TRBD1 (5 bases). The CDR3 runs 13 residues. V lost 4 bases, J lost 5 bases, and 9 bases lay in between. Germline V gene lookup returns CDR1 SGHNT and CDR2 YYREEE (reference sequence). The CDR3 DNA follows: TGTGCCAGCAGCGGACGACAGAATGAAAAACTGTTTTTT. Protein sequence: CASSGRQNEKLFF. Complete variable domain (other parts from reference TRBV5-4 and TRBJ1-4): ETGVTQSPTHLIKTRGQQVTLRCSSQSGHNTVSWYQQALGQGPQFIFQYYREEENGRGNFPPRFSGLQFPNYSSELNVNALELDDSALYLCASSGRQNEKLFFGSGTQLSVL.

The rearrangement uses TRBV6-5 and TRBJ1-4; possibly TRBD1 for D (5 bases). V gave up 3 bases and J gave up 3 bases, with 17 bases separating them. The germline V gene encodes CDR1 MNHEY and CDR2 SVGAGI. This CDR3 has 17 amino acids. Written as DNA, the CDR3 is TGTGCCAGCAGTTATTCCCCCTGGAGGGGCGCTAATGAAAAACTGTTTTTT. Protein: CASSYSPWRGANEKLFF.

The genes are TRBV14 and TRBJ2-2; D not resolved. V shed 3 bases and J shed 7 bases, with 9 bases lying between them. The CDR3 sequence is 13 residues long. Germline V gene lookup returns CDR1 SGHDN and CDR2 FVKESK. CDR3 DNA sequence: TGTGCCAGCAGCCACGGACCGGGCGGGGAGCTGTTTTTT. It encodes CASSHGPGGELFF. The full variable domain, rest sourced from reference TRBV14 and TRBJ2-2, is EAGVTQFPSHSVIEKGQTVTLRCDPISGHDNLYWYRRVMGKEIKFLLHFVKESKQDESGMPNNRFLAERTGGTYSTLKVQPAELEDSGVYFCASSHGPGGELFFGEGSRLTVL.

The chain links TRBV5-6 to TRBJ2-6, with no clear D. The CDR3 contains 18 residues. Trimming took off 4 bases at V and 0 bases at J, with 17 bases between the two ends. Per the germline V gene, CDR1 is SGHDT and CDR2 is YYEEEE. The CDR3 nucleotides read TGTGCCAGCAGCCGGGCCGGGCAGTTCTTCTCTGGGGCCAACGTCCTGACTTTC. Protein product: CASSRAGQFFSGANVLTF.